Included here is one T cell receptor beta chain sequence, with context. Its antigen is not identified. From RNA, the CDR3 regions of TCR beta chains were amplified and sequenced. The first round was an RT-PCR with HTBI primers, and the second round was a multiplex PCR. MiXCR was run by TCRdb on the multiplex PCR reads, yielding one entry per CDR3 protein. The sample contains over 650,000 distinct CDR3 sequences, roughly 39% of which appear only once. The CDR3 is 15 residues long. Germline assignment: CDR1 LNHDA and CDR2 SQIVND (reference sequence). The V segment lost 1 base and the J segment 2 bases; nucleotides outside the gene matches: 2. For donors with ophthalmopathy, the disease showed moderate-to-severe activity, reached CAS ≥3 and NOSPECS ≥4, and had lasted under 3 months. This sample is drawn from a study of Graves' ophthalmopathy and Graves' hyperthyroidism. Study-level results: Blood also carried most expanded thyroid clonotypes exceeding 0.001 frequency.

The sequenced sample consisted of peripheral blood. The sequence was obtained from an adult man with Graves' ophthalmopathy. This rearrangement joins TRBV19 to TRBJ1-2; 9 bases are a match to TRBD1. The chain's CDR3 is CASSIGTGANYGYTF. CDR3 nucleotides: TGTGCCAGTAGTATAGGGACAGGGGCCAACTATGGCTACACCTTC.